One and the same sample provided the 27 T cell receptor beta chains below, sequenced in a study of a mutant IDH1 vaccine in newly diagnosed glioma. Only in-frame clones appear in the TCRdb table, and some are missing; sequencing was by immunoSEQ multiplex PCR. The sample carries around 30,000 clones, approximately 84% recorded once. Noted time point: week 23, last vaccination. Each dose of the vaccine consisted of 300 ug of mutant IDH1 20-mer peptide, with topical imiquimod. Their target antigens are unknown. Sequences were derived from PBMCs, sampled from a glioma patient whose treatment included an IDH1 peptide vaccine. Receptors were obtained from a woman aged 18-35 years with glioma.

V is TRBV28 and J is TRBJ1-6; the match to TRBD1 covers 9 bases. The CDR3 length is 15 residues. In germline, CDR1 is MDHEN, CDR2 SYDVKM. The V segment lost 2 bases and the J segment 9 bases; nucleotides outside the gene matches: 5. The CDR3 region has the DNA TGTGCCAGCAGTTTACCGGGACAGGGCCTTTCACCCCTCCACTTT. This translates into CASSLPGQGLSPLHF.

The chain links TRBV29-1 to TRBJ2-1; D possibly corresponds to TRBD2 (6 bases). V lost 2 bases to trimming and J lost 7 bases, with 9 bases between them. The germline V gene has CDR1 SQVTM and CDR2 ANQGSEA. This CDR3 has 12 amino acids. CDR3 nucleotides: TGCAGCGTTGAACGGCTAGCGAATGAGCAGTTCTTC. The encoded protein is CSVERLANEQFF.

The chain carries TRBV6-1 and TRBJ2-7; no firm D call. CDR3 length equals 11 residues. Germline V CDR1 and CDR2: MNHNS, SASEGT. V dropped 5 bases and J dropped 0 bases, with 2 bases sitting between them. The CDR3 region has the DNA TGTGCCAGCAGTAACTCCTACGAGCAGTACTTC. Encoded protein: CASSNSYEQYF.

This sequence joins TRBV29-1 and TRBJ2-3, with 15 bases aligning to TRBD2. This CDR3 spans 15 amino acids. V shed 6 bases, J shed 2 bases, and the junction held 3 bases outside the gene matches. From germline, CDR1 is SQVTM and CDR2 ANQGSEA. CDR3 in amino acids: CSVRTSGRDTDTQYF. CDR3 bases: TGCAGCGTCCGGACTAGCGGGAGGGACACAGATACGCAGTATTTT.

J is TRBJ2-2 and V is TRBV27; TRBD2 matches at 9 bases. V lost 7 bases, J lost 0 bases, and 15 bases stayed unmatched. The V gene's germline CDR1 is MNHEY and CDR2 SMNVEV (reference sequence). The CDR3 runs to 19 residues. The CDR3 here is CASTEGGLAQLANTGELFF. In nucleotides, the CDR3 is TGTGCCAGCACCGAGGGGGGACTAGCACAATTGGCGAACACCGGGGAGCTGTTTTTT.

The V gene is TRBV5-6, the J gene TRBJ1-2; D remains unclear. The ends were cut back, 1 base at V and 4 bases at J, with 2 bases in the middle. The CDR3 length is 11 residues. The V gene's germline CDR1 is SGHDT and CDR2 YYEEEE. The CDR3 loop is CASSLLYGYTF. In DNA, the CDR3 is TGTGCCAGCAGCTTGCTCTATGGCTACACCTTC.

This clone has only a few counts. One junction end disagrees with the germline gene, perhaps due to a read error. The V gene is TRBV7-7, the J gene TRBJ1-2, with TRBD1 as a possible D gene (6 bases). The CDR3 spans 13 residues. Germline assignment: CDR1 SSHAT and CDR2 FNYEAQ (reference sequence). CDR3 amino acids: CASSLAGGGGYTF. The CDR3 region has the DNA TGTGCTAGCAGCTTAGCCGGGGGCGGTGGCTACACCTTC.

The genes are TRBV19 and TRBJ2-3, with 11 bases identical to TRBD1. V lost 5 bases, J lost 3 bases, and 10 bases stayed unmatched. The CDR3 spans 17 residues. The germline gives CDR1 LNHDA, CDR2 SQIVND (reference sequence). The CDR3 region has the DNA TGTGCCAGTAGTCAGGGACAGGGGGTTGCTCGGACAGATACGCAGTATTTT. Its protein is CASSQGQGVARTDTQYF.

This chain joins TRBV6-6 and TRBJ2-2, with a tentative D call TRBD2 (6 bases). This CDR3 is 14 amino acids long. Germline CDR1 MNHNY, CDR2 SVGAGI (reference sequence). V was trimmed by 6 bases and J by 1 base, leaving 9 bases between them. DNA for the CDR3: TGTGCCAGCAGCTGGGACTGGAACACCGGGGAGCTGTTTTTT. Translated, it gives CASSWDWNTGELFF.

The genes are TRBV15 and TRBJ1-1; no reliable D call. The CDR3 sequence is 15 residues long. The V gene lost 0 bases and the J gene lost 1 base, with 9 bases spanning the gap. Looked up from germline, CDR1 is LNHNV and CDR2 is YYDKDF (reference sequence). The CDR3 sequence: CATSRERTANTEAFF. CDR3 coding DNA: TGTGCCACCAGCAGAGAGCGTACTGCGAACACTGAAGCTTTCTTT.

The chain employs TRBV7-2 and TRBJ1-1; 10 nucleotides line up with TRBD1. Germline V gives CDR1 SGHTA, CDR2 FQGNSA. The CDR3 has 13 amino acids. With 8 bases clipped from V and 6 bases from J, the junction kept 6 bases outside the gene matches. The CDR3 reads CASRPGQGAEAFF. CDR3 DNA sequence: TGTGCCAGCCGCCCCGGACAGGGGGCTGAAGCTTTCTTT.

CDR3 in DNA: TGTGCCAGCAGCTTGGACCCAGGATCGAACACTGAAGCTTTCTTT. Translated: CASSLDPGSNTEAFF. The chain joins TRBV5-4 to TRBJ1-1; D gene ambiguous. V lost 0 bases and J lost 1, with 10 bases in between. Germline V gene data show CDR1 as SGHNT and CDR2 as YYREEE (reference sequence). The length of the CDR3 is 15 residues.

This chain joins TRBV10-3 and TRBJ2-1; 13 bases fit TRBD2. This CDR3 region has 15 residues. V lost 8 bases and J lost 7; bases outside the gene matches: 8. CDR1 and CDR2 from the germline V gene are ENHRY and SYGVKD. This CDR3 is CAIGSGLAGTNEQFF. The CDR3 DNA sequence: TGTGCCATCGGATCGGGACTAGCGGGGACAAATGAGCAGTTCTTC.

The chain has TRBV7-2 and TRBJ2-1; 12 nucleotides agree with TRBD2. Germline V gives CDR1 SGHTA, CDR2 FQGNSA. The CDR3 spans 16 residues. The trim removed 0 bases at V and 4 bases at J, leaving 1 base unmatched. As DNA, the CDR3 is TGTGCCAGCAGCTTAGCGACTAGCGGGAGTTACAATGAGCAGTTCTTC. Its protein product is CASSLATSGSYNEQFF. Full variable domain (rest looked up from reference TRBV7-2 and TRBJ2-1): GAGVSQSPSNKVTEKGKDVELRCDPISGHTALYWYRQSLGQGLEFLIYFQGNSAPDKSGLPSDRFSAERTGGSVSTLTIQRTQQEDSAVYLCASSLATSGSYNEQFFGPGTRLTVL.

CDR3 DNA: TGTGCCAGCATCCCTCAACTTGTAAATGAGCAGTTCTTC. Translation gives CASIPQLVNEQFF. This chain connects TRBV7-2 to TRBJ2-1; D is unresolved. The germline V and J ends were trimmed by 7 bases and 7 bases, with 14 bases remaining between them. The CDR3 is 13 amino acids. Germline-derived CDR1 and CDR2 are SGHTA and FQGNSA.

In DNA, the CDR3 is TGTGCCTGGCAGGTTCGGGGGTTCCAAGAGACCCAGTACTTC. Translation: CAWQVRGFQETQYF. The gene calls are TRBV30 and TRBJ2-5; D perhaps matches TRBD2 (6 bases). Between the trimmed V and J ends, which lost 5 bases and 1 base, there was a span of 14 bases. The CDR3 covers 14 residues. CDR1 is GTSNPN and CDR2 is SVGIG in the germline V gene (reference sequence).

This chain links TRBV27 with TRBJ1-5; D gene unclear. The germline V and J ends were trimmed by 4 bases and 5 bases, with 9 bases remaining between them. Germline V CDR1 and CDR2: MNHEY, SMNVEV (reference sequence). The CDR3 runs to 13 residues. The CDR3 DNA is TGTGCCAGCAGTTCCGCCCCCTATCAGCCCCAGCATTTT. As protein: CASSSAPYQPQHF.

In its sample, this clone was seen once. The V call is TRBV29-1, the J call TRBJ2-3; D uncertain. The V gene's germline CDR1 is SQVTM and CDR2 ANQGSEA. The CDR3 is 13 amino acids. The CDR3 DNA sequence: TGCACCACCAGCCGGGCGAGCACAGATACGCAGTATTTT. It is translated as CTTSRASTDTQYF.

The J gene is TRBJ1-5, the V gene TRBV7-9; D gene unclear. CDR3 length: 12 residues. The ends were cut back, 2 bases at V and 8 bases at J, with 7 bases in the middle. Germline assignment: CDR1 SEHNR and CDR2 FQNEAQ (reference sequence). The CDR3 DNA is TGTGCCAGCAGCTTAAGTCGGGAGCCCCAGCATTTT. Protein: CASSLSREPQHF.

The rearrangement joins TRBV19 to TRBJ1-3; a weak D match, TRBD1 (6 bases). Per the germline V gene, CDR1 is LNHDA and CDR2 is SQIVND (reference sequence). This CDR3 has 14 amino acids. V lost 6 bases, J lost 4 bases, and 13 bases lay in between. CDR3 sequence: CASSLTGLGNTIYF. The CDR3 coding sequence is TGTGCCAGTAGCCTGACAGGCCTCGGAAACACCATATATTTT.

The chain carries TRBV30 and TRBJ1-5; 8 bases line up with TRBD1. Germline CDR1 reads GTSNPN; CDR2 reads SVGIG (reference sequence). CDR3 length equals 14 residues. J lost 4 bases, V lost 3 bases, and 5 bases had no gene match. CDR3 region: CAWRAGGGNQPQHF. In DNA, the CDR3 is TGTGCCTGGAGAGCAGGGGGCGGGAATCAGCCCCAGCATTTT.

The chain's CDR3 is CASSSGKDRLNTEAFF. The DNA for the CDR3 is TGTGCCAGTAGTAGTGGGAAGGACAGATTGAACACTGAAGCTTTCTTT. This rearrangement joins TRBV19 to TRBJ1-1; a possible D gene is TRBD1 (6 bases). The V end lost 4 bases, the J end lost 0 bases, and 15 bases lay between the germline ends. The CDR3 sequence is 16 residues long. Germline CDR1 and CDR2: LNHDA and SQIVND (reference sequence).

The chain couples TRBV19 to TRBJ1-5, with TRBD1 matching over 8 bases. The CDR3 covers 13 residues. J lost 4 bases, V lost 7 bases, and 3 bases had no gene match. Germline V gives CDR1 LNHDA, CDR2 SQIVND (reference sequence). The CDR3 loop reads CASKTGGNQPQHF. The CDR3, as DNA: TGTGCCAGTAAAACAGGGGGAAATCAGCCCCAGCATTTT.

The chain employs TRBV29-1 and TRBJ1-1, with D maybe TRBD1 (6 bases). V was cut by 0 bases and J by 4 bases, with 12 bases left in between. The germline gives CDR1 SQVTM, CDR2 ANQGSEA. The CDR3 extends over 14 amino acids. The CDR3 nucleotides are TGCAGCGTTGAAGATGCAGGGGCGACCACTGAAGCTTTCTTT. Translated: CSVEDAGATTEAFF.

Written as DNA, the CDR3 is TGTGCCAGCAGCTTATGGGACAGGGACTACAATGAGCAGTTCTTC. This encodes CASSLWDRDYNEQFF. The genes are TRBV7-9 and TRBJ2-1, with 9 bases lining up with TRBD1. The junction had 2 bases not matched to a gene; V was cut back by 2 bases and J by 3 bases. Germline values: CDR1 SEHNR, CDR2 FQNEAQ (reference sequence). CDR3 length: 15 amino acids.

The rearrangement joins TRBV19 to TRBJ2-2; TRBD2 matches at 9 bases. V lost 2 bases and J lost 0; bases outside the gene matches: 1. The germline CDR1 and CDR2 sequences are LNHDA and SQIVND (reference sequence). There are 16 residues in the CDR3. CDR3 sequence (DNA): TGTGCCAGTAGTATACTAGCGGGAACGAACACCGGGGAGCTGTTTTTT. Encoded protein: CASSILAGTNTGELFF.

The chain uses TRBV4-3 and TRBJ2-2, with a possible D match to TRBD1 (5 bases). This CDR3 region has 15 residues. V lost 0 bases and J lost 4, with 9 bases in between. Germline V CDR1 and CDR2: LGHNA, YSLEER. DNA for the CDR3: TGCGCCAGCAGCCAAGAGAACAGGTTCACCGGGGAGCTGTTTTTT. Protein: CASSQENRFTGELFF.